These T cell receptor beta chains were read from a single sample in a study of cytomegalovirus exposure and HLA in healthy donors. Sequencing was performed with immunoSEQ multiplex PCR; in TCRdb, only in-frame clones are kept and a portion is missing. The sample yields 150,000 to 200,000 clones, about 77% seen once. The specimen was PBMCs. The receptors come from a man in his 60s in good health and CMV-seronegative. CDR3s leave out the opening cysteine and the closing phenylalanine or tryptophan. Each record gives: J gene, V gene, D gene, CDR3 protein. The D gene is left open where the match is weak.

J gene: TRBJ1-1; V gene: TRBV5-4; D gene: TRBD1; CDR3 protein: ASRARQGTNTEAF
J gene: TRBJ2-1; V gene: TRBV19; D gene: TRBD2; CDR3 protein: ASSAQLAGVQF
J gene: TRBJ1-4; V gene: TRBV6-6; D gene: NA; CDR3 protein: ASLEQPTNEKLF
J gene: TRBJ2-7; V gene: TRBV11-2; D gene: TRBD1; CDR3 protein: ASSIDRVAPYEQY
J gene: TRBJ2-1; V gene: TRBV5-1; D gene: TRBD1; CDR3 protein: ASSVGQGAYNEQF
J gene: TRBJ1-2; V gene: TRBV28; D gene: NA; CDR3 protein: ASSLTVYGYT
J gene: TRBJ2-6; V gene: TRBV5-4; D gene: NA; CDR3 protein: ASSLKHRSGANVLT
J gene: TRBJ1-5; V gene: TRBV27; D gene: NA; CDR3 protein: ASSLGGPVEQPQH
J gene: TRBJ2-5; V gene: TRBV5-6; D gene: TRBD2; CDR3 protein: ASSLKRGQAGEQETQY
J gene: TRBJ2-3; V gene: TRBV5-6; D gene: TRBD1; CDR3 protein: ASSLRTGGADTQY
J gene: TRBJ1-1; V gene: TRBV12-2; D gene: NA; CDR3 protein: ASRLARTGRSEAF
J gene: TRBJ2-7; V gene: TRBV5-8; D gene: TRBD2; CDR3 protein: ASSPFAGGSYEQY
J gene: TRBJ2-7; V gene: TRBV19; D gene: NA; CDR3 protein: ASSTRTEPYEQY
J gene: TRBJ2-7; V gene: TRBV4-2; D gene: TRBD2; CDR3 protein: ASSLERGGIYEQY
J gene: TRBJ2-2; V gene: TRBV7-9; D gene: NA; CDR3 protein: SSSLGLAAGELF
J gene: TRBJ1-1; V gene: TRBV27; D gene: TRBD1; CDR3 protein: ASRTGGTEAF
J gene: TRBJ2-7; V gene: TRBV7-9; D gene: TRBD2; CDR3 protein: ASSPWAGGGSYEQY
J gene: TRBJ2-1; V gene: TRBV5-4; D gene: NA; CDR3 protein: ASSSPSGQHYNEQF
J gene: TRBJ1-6; V gene: TRBV4-2; D gene: NA; CDR3 protein: ASSPRVGPESPLH
J gene: TRBJ2-3; V gene: TRBV5-4; D gene: TRBD2; CDR3 protein: ASSLGSSGRTDTQY
J gene: TRBJ1-2; V gene: TRBV6-5; D gene: TRBD1; CDR3 protein: ASRTGGGAGYGYT
J gene: TRBJ2-6; V gene: TRBV4-1; D gene: TRBD1; CDR3 protein: ASSQDGTGGSGANVLT
J gene: TRBJ1-3; V gene: TRBV5-4; D gene: TRBD1; CDR3 protein: ASSSGQRSGNTIY
J gene: TRBJ2-1; V gene: TRBV10-3; D gene: NA; CDR3 protein: ANGQMDEQF
J gene: NA; V gene: TRBV5-4; D gene: NA; CDR3 protein: ASSLGYEQY
J gene: TRBJ2-1; V gene: TRBV29-1; D gene: TRBD2; CDR3 protein: SVNLGGESEQF
J gene: TRBJ2-5; V gene: TRBV4-3; D gene: NA; CDR3 protein: ASSLDLRTNGGTQY
J gene: TRBJ2-3; V gene: TRBV7-3; D gene: TRBD2; CDR3 protein: ASSAEGLASSTDTQY
J gene: TRBJ2-7; V gene: TRBV5-1; D gene: TRBD1; CDR3 protein: ASKPTGGGSYEQY
J gene: TRBJ1-2; V gene: TRBV27; D gene: NA; CDR3 protein: ASSFLGGSNYGYT
J gene: TRBJ2-5; V gene: TRBV2; D gene: TRBD2; CDR3 protein: ASRAERGVETQY